This T cell receptor (beta chain) was documented in a study of shared clonotypes between healthy human individuals. Overall study results and limits: The sole specimen, blood, was sampled, and tissue repertoires likely differ.

Authors' data handling: ImmunoSEQ junction-only sequences lacked quality scores, so their filtering differed. Produced via immunoSEQ multiplex PCR; TCRdb's table is partial and in-frame only. Clone size and the V and J calls come from that table; the DNA yielded D and trimming. The sample shows 1.5 million to 2.5 million clones, about 95% of them seen only once. The germline V gene has CDR1 SGHAT and CDR2 FQNNGV. This CDR3 spans 15 amino acids. Trimming took off 5 bases at V and 0 bases at J, with 11 bases between the two ends. Naive CD8 cells lacked CD45RO and underwent positive selection for CCR7, leaving out terminally differentiated effector memory CD45RA+ cells. Worth noting for this clone: The antigen is unknown.

The chain links TRBV11-2 to TRBJ1-5; D unresolved. Sequencing was carried out using naive CD8+ T cells sorted from blood. This TCR came from a man aged 18 to 35 in good health. In DNA, the CDR3 is TGTGCCAGCAGCCGTGACCCCTTTAGCAATCAGCCCCAGCATTTT. It specifies CASSRDPFSNQPQHF.